This T cell receptor (beta chain) appears in the sequencing data of a study of blood T cell repertoires in COVID-19. Looking at the study overall: Samples taken during acute and convalescent COVID-19 were collected in the United States, Italy and Spain. The cDNA or gDNA used as material had been derived from T cells, B-cell-depleted T cells, or PBMCs.

V was pared by 6 bases and J by 0 bases, with 4 bases of the junction left unmatched. The germline V gene encodes CDR1 MDHEN and CDR2 SYDVKM. The CDR3 spans 14 residues. Using immunoSEQ multiplex PCR, the repertoire was profiled, and TCRdb retains in-frame clones only, with some absent. The data show roughly 46,000 clones, with approximately 87% seen just once and approximately 15% held by the top ten. The chain is built from TRBV28 and TRBJ2-7, with 8 bases that match TRBD1. The sequence came from a human donor in a cohort sampled during active COVID-19. Sequences were obtained from peripheral blood. CDR3 nucleotide sequence: TGTGCCAGCAGGGGACAGGCACACTCCTACGAGCAGTACTTC. Amino acid sequence: CASRGQAHSYEQYF.